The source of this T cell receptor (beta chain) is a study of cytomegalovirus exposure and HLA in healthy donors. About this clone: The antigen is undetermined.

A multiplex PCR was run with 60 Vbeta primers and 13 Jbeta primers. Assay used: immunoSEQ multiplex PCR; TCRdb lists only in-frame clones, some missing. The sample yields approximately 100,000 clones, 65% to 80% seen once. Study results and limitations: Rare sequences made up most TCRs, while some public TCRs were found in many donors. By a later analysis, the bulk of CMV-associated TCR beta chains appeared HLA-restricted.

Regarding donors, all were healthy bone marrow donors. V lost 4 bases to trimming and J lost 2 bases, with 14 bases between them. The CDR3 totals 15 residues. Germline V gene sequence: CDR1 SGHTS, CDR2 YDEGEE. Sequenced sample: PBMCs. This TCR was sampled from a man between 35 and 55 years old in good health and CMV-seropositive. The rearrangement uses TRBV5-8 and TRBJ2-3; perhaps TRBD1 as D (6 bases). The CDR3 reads CASSQRGYSTDTQYF. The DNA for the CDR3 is TGTGCCAGCAGCCAAAGGGGGTATTCCACAGATACGCAGTATTTT.